This T cell receptor beta chain was recovered during a study of identical twins. V was clipped by 3 bases and J by 1 base, with 15 bases between them. The CDR3 totals 16 residues. Germline V gene sequence: CDR1 ENHRY, CDR2 SYGVKD. TCRdb redid the calling of the 5' RACE reads with MiXCR, one entry per CDR3 protein. The sample consists of around 1.7 million distinct CDR3 sequences, less than 40% of them appearing once. This clonotype was seen many times. The sequenced material came from cord blood. The chain couples TRBV10-3 to TRBJ2-5; no definite D call. This clonotype originated in a newborn girl in good health. The CDR3 DNA follows: TGTGCCATCAGTGATAGCAAGGGCGACGGCCAAGAGACCCAGTACTTC. This translates into CAISDSKGDGQETQYF.